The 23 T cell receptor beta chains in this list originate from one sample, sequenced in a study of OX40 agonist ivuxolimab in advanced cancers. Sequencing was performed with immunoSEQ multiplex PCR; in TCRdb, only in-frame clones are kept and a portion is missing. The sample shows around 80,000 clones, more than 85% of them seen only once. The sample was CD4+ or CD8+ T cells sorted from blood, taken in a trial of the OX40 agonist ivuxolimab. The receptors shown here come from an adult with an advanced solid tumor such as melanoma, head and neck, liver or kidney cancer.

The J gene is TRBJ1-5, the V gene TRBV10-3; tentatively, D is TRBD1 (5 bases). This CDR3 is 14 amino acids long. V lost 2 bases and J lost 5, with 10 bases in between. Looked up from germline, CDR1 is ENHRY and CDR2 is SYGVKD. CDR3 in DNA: TGTGCCATCAGTGAGGGGGTCAGGGATCAGCCCCAGCATTTT. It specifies CAISEGVRDQPQHF.

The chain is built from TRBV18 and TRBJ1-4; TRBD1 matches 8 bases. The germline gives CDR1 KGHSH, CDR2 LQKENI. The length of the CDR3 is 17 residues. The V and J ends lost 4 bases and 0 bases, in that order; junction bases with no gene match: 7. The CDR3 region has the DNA TGTGCCAGCTCACAAGACGACAGGGGCGCAACTAATGAAAAACTGTTTTTT. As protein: CASSQDDRGATNEKLFF. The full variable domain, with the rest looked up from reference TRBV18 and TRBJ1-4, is NAGVMQNPRHLVRRRGQEARLRCSPMKGHSHVYWYRQLPEEGLKFMVYLQKENIIDESGMPKERFSAEFPKEGPSILRIQQVVRGDSAAYFCASSQDDRGATNEKLFFGSGTQLSVL.

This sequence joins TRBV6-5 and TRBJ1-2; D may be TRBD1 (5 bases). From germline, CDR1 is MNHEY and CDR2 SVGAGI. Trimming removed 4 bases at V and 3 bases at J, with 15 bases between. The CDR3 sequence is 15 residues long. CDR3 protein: CASSLSRDLYYGYTF. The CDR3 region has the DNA TGTGCCAGCAGTTTATCCAGGGATCTCTACTATGGCTACACCTTC.

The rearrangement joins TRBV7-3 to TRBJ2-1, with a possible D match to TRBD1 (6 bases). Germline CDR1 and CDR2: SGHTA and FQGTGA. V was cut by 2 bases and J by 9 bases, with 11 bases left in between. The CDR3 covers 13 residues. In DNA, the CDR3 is TGTGCCAGCAGCTTAGAACAGGGAACTGAGCAGTTCTTC. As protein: CASSLEQGTEQFF.

For the CDR3, the DNA is TGCGCCAGCAGCCAAGATCTGGCAGAACCCACTAACTATGGCTACACCTTC. Translating it yields CASSQDLAEPTNYGYTF. The rearrangement joins TRBV4-1 to TRBJ1-2, with unresolved D. Germline V CDR1 and CDR2: MGHRA, YSYEKL. CDR3 length equals 17 residues. V lost 0 bases to trimming and J lost 0 bases, with 14 bases between them.

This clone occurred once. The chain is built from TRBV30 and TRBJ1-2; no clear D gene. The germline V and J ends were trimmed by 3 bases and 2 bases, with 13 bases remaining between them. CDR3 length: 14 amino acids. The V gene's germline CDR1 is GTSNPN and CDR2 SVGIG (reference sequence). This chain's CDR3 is CAWRKWPLNYGYTF. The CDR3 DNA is TGTGCCTGGAGAAAATGGCCACTCAACTATGGCTACACCTTC.

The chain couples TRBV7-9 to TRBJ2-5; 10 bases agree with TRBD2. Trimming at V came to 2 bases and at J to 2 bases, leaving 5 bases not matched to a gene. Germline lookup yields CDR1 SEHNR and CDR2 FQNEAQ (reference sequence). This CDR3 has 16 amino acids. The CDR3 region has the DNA TGTGCCAGCAGCTTATTTGGGACTAGCGTGCAAGAGACCCAGTACTTC. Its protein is CASSLFGTSVQETQYF.

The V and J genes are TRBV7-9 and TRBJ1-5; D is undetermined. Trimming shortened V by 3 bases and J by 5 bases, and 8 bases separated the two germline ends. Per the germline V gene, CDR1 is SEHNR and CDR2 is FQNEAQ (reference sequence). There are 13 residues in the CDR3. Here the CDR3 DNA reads TGTGCCAGCAGCTTCGGAAGCGATCAGCCCCAGCATTTT. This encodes CASSFGSDQPQHF. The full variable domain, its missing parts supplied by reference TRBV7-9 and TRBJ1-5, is DTGVSQNPRHKITKRGQNVTFRCDPISEHNRLYWYRQTLGQGPEFLTYFQNEAQLEKSRLLSDRFSAERPKGSFSTLEIQRTEQGDSAMYLCASSFGSDQPQHFGDGTRLSIL.

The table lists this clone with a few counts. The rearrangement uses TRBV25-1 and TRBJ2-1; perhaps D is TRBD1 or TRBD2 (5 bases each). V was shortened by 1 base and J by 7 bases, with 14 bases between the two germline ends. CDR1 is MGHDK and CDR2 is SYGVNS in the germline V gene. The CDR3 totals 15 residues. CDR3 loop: CASSEFWGERNEQFF. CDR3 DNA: TGTGCCAGCAGTGAATTTTGGGGCGAGCGGAATGAGCAGTTCTTC. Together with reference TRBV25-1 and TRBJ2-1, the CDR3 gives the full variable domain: EADIYQTPRYLVIGTGKKITLECSQTMGHDKMYWYQQDPGMELHLIHYSYGVNSTEKGDLSSESTVSRIRTEHFPLTLESARPSHTSQYLCASSEFWGERNEQFFGPGTRLTVL.

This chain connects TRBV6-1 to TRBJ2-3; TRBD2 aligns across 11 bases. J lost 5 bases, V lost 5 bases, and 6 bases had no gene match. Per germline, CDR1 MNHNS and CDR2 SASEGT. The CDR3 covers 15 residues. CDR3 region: CASSRSSGGEDTQYF. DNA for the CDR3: TGTGCCAGCAGTCGCAGTAGCGGGGGGGAAGATACGCAGTATTTT.

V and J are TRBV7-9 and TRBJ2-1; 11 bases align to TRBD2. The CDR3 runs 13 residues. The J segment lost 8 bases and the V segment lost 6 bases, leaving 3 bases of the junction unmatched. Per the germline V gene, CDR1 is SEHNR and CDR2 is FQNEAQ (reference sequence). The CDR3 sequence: CASRTSGDYEQFF. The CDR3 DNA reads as TGTGCCAGCAGGACTAGCGGGGACTATGAGCAGTTCTTC.

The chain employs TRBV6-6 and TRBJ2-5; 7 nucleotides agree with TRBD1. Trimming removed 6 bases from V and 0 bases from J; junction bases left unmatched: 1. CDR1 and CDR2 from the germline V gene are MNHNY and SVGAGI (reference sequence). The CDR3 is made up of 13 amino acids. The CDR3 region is CASRGTDQETQYF. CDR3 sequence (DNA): TGTGCCAGCAGGGGGACAGACCAAGAGACCCAGTACTTC.

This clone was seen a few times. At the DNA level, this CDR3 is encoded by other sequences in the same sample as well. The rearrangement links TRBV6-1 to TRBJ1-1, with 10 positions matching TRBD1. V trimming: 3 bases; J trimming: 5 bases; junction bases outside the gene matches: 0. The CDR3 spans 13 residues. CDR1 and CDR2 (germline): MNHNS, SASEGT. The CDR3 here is CASSEDRGTEAFF. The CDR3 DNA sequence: TGTGCCAGCAGTGAGGACAGGGGGACTGAAGCTTTCTTT.

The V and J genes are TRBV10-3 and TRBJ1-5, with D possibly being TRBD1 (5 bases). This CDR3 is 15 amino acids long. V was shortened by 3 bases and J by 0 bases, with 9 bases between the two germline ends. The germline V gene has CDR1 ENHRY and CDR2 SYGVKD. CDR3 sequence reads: CAISEAGTSNQPQHF. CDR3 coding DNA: TGTGCCATCAGTGAAGCAGGGACTAGCAATCAGCCCCAGCATTTT.

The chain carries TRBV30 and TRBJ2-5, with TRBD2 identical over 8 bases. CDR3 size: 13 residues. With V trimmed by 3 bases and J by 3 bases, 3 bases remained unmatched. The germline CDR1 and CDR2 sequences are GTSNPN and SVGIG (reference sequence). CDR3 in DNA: TGTGCCTGGAGCGGACTAGCAGAAGAGACCCAGTACTTC. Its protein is CAWSGLAEETQYF.

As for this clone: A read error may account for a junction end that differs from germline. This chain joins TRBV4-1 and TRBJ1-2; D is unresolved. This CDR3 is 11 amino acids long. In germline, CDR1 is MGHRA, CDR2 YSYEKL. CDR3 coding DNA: TGCGCCAGCAGCCAACGCGGGTTAATCAGCTTC. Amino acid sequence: CASSQRGLISF.

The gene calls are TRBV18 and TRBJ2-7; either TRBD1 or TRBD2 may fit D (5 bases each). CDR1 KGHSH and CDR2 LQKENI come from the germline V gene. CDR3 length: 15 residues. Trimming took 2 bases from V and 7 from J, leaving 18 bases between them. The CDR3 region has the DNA TGTGCCAGCTCACCATTGACAGATTCCACGGGGGAGCAGTACTTC. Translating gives CASSPLTDSTGEQYF. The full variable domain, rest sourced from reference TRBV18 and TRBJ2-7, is NAGVMQNPRHLVRRRGQEARLRCSPMKGHSHVYWYRQLPEEGLKFMVYLQKENIIDESGMPKERFSAEFPKEGPSILRIQQVVRGDSAAYFCASSPLTDSTGEQYFGPGTRLTVT.

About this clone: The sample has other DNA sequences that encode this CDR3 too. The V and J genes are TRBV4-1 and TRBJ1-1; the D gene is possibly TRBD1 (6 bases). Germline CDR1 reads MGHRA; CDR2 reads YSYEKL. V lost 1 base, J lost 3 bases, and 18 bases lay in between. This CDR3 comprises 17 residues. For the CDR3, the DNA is TGCGCCAGCAGCCAAGGAACAGGGACGATGGGGGACACTGAAGCTTTCTTT. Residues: CASSQGTGTMGDTEAFF.

DNA for the CDR3: TGTGCCAGCAGACTCGGATCAACTAATGAAAAACTGTTTTTT. Amino acid sequence: CASRLGSTNEKLFF. The V gene is TRBV7-8, the J gene TRBJ1-4; D is unclear. CDR1 and CDR2 from the germline V gene are SGHVS and FQNEAQ. CDR3 length: 14 residues. V gave up 6 bases and J gave up 0 bases, with 8 bases separating them.

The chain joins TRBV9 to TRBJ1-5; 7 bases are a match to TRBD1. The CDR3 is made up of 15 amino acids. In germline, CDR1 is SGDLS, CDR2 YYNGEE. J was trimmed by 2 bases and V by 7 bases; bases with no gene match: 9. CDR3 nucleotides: TGTGCCAGCTCTACAGAGGGACAGCGCAATCAGCCCCAGCATTTT. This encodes CASSTEGQRNQPQHF.

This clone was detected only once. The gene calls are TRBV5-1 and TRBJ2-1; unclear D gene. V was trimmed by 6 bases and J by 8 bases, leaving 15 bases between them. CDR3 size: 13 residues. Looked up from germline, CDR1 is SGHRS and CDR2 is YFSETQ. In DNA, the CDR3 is TGCGCCAGCACCCCGGACGAGCGACATGAGCAGTTCTTC. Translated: CASTPDERHEQFF.

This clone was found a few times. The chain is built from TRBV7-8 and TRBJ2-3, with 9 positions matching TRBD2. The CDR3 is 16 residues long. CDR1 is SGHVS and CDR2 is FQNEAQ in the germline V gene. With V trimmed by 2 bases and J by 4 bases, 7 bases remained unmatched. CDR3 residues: CASSLNPAGGSDTQYF. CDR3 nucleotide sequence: TGTGCCAGCAGCTTAAACCCGGCGGGAGGGTCAGATACGCAGTATTTT.

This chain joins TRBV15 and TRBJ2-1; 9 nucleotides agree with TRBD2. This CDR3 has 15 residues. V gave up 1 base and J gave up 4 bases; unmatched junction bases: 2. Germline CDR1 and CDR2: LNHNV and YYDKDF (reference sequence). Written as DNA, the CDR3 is TGTGCCACCAGCAGAGCTAGCGGGATTTACAATGAGCAGTTCTTC. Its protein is CATSRASGIYNEQFF.